A single sample gave rise to the 22 T cell receptor beta chains below, sequenced in a study of CD8 T cells in ankylosing spondylitis. TCRdb re-analysed the 5' RACE reads in MiXCR, keeping a single row per CDR3 protein. The sample lists over 450,000 distinct CDR3 sequences; roughly 13% were seen once. For these receptors, no antigen is known. Overall study findings and caveats: Ankylosing spondylitis blood appeared to carry a characteristic TCR beta motif of seven to nine highly homologous variants.

Material for sequencing was blood, either unsorted or a sorted T cell fraction (not recorded which). The receptors stem from a male donor with ankylosing spondylitis.

The sample holds many counts of this clonotype. This chain links TRBV10-3 with TRBJ2-5; 9 bases align to TRBD2. The germline V gene encodes CDR1 ENHRY and CDR2 SYGVKD. V lost 10 bases, J lost 5 bases, and 8 bases stayed unmatched. This CDR3 is built from 13 residues. CDR3 DNA: TGTGCCACGAATGGGGGGACTAGCGAGACCCAGTACTTC. This gives the protein CATNGGTSETQYF.

In its sample, this clonotype was seen a few times. V usage is TRBV20-1 and J usage is TRBJ1-5; maybe TRBD1 (5 bases). CDR1 and CDR2 (germline): DFQATT, SNEGSKA (reference sequence). V lost 1 base, J lost 0 bases, and 16 bases lay in between. The CDR3 covers 17 residues. The CDR3 nucleotides read TGCAGTGCTAGAGGGGGGAGGGAGACCTATAGCAATCAGCCCCAGCATTTT. Translating gives CSARGGRETYSNQPQHF.

The sample holds many counts of this clonotype. The DNA for the CDR3 is TGCGCCAGCAGCGCTGGACTAGCAGGCGGGGAGCTGTTTTTT. The encoded protein is CASSAGLAGGELFF. This rearrangement joins TRBV4-1 to TRBJ2-2; 8 bases are shared with TRBD2. With V trimmed by 5 bases and J by 7 bases, 6 bases remained unmatched. Germline V gene sequence: CDR1 MGHRA, CDR2 YSYEKL. The CDR3 sequence is 14 residues long.

This clonotype was observed many times. This chain links TRBV5-1 with TRBJ2-5, with D possibly being TRBD1 (5 bases). CDR3 size: 14 residues. V was clipped by 4 bases and J by 5 bases, with 15 bases between them. Germline loops: CDR1 SGHRS, CDR2 YFSETQ. This chain's CDR3 is CASSLALGAETQYF. CDR3 coding DNA: TGCGCCAGCAGCCTTGCTTTAGGGGCGGAGACCCAGTACTTC.

The chain's CDR3 is CSASLPGLASYNEQFF. CDR3 nucleotide sequence: TGCAGTGCTAGCCTCCCGGGACTAGCGTCCTACAATGAGCAGTTCTTC. The V gene is TRBV20-1, the J gene TRBJ2-1; 10 bases line up with TRBD2. The V segment lost 3 bases and the J segment 1 base; nucleotides outside the gene matches: 6. Germline V lookup: CDR1 DFQATT, CDR2 SNEGSKA (reference sequence). The CDR3 contains 16 residues.

This clonotype was recorded a few times. The rearrangement joins TRBV5-1 to TRBJ2-6; D ambiguous. The germline CDR1 and CDR2 sequences are SGHRS and YFSETQ. This CDR3 is 16 amino acids long. V lost 0 bases, J lost 2 bases, and 9 bases lay in between. The CDR3 sequence is CASSLVAEPGANVLTF. Written as DNA, the CDR3 is TGCGCCAGCAGCTTGGTCGCCGAACCTGGGGCCAACGTCCTGACTTTC.

This clonotype was recorded at least ten times. The V and J genes are TRBV25-1 and TRBJ1-2; D uncertain. This CDR3 has 12 amino acids. Deletions cut 6 bases from V and 2 bases from J, with 7 bases between. In germline, CDR1 is MGHDK, CDR2 SYGVNS. As DNA, the CDR3 is TGTGCCAGCAGCGATGGGAACTATGGCTACACCTTC. Protein product: CASSDGNYGYTF.

V and J are TRBV20-1 and TRBJ2-1, with D possibly matching TRBD2 (5 bases). CDR1 and CDR2 (germline): DFQATT, SNEGSKA (reference sequence). This CDR3 contains 13 residues. V dropped 6 bases and J dropped 5 bases, with 14 bases sitting between them. The chain's CDR3 is CSATRYGNNEQFF. CDR3 nucleotides: TGCAGTGCCACTAGGTACGGAAACAATGAGCAGTTCTTC.

This clonotype was counted many times. The chain links TRBV20-1 to TRBJ2-1; 12 nucleotides match TRBD2. This CDR3 has 15 amino acids. V trimming: 6 bases; J trimming: 0 bases; junction bases outside the gene matches: 3. Germline V gene sequence: CDR1 DFQATT, CDR2 SNEGSKA (reference sequence). The CDR3: CSALAGGSSYNEQFF. For the CDR3, the DNA is TGCAGTGCGCTAGCGGGAGGGAGCTCCTACAATGAGCAGTTCTTC.

This clonotype has at least ten counts. The DNA for the CDR3 is TGTGCCAGCAGAAGCCGGGACAGAATACGGGGTGAGCAGTTCTTC. Encoded protein: CASRSRDRIRGEQFF. The rearrangement joins TRBV2 to TRBJ2-1; TRBD1 matches at 7 bases. The CDR3 sequence is 15 residues long. The V and J ends lost 6 bases and 9 bases, in that order; junction bases with no gene match: 14. In germline, CDR1 is SNHLY, CDR2 FYNNEI.

A remark on this clonotype: This clone may be a read error of a much larger clone one base away. The V gene is TRBV5-1, the J gene TRBJ1-1; D is perhaps TRBD1 (5 bases). Germline CDR1 is SGHRS and CDR2 is YFSETQ. The ends were cut back, 2 bases at V and 1 base at J, with 9 bases in the middle. The CDR3 has 14 amino acids. The CDR3 DNA reads TGCGCCAGCAGCTTTGCAGGGACGAACACTGAAGCTTTCTTT. The encoded protein is CASSFAGTNTEAFF.

The V and J genes are TRBV20-1 and TRBJ1-2; 8 nucleotides line up with TRBD1. CDR3 length: 12 residues. J was trimmed by 6 bases and V by 4 bases; bases with no gene match: 4. From germline, CDR1 is DFQATT and CDR2 SNEGSKA (reference sequence). CDR3 nucleotides: TGCAGTGCTAATCAGGGGGCGAATGGCTACACCTTC. It translates to CSANQGANGYTF.

The CDR3 protein is CSADGTSEYF. The CDR3 nucleotides are TGCAGTGCTGACGGGACTAGCGAGTACTTC. The chain carries TRBV20-1 and TRBJ2-7, with TRBD2 matching 10 bases. Trimming at V came to 5 bases and at J to 11 bases, leaving 3 bases not matched to a gene. This CDR3 has 10 residues. CDR1 and CDR2 (germline): DFQATT, SNEGSKA (reference sequence).

This clonotype was seen more than once but under ten times. This chain connects TRBV10-3 to TRBJ1-1; D is possibly TRBD1 (5 bases). The CDR3 is 15 residues long. CDR1 and CDR2 from the germline V gene are ENHRY and SYGVKD. Trimming took 2 bases from V and 1 from J, leaving 11 bases between them. CDR3 coding DNA: TGTGCCATCAGTGAGCGTATAGGGGAGAACACTGAAGCTTTCTTT. Encoded protein: CAISERIGENTEAFF.

This clonotype was counted many times. The chain links TRBV6-1 to TRBJ2-5; D gene uncertain. Germline V gene lookup returns CDR1 MNHNS and CDR2 SASEGT. V lost 2 bases, J lost 0 bases, and 7 bases lay in between. This CDR3 is 14 amino acids long. The CDR3 sequence is CASSELNNQETQYF. The DNA for the CDR3 is TGTGCCAGCAGTGAATTGAACAACCAAGAGACCCAGTACTTC.

This clonotype turned up a few times. The CDR3: CASSPSGGTPNYGYTF. CDR3 DNA: TGTGCCAGCAGTCCTTCGGGGGGTACACCTAACTATGGCTACACCTTC. This sequence joins TRBV6-4 and TRBJ1-2; D is perhaps TRBD1 (5 bases). The CDR3 covers 16 residues. Per germline, CDR1 MRHNA and CDR2 SNTAGT. Trimming shortened V by 5 bases and J by 0 bases, and 16 bases separated the two germline ends.

The V and J genes are TRBV9 and TRBJ2-1; 10 nucleotides match TRBD1. The CDR3 length is 16 residues. J gave up 7 bases and V 3 bases, and 10 bases lay outside the gene matches. Germline V gives CDR1 SGDLS, CDR2 YYNGEE. CDR3 residues: CASSGHPGQGWNEQFF. For the CDR3, the DNA is TGTGCCAGCAGCGGCCACCCGGGACAGGGGTGGAATGAGCAGTTCTTC.

The V gene is TRBV5-5, the J gene TRBJ2-5; no clear D. Per germline, CDR1 SGHKS and CDR2 YYEKEE (reference sequence). The CDR3 spans 14 residues. V shed 8 bases and J shed 2 bases, with 16 bases lying between them. The CDR3 nucleotides are TGTGCCAGTGGCCTGGGCAGGAGACAAGAGACCCAGTACTTC. Protein product: CASGLGRRQETQYF.

This clonotype was detected only a few times. The V and J genes are TRBV12-3 or TRBV12-4 and TRBJ2-3; 13 bases align to TRBD2. CDR3 size: 15 residues. The V gene end was trimmed by 3 bases and the J gene end by 4 bases; junction bases not matched to a gene: 1. Here the CDR3 DNA reads TGTGCCAGCAGTTTGACTAGCGGGAGGTCAGATACGCAGTATTTT. Translating it yields CASSLTSGRSDTQYF.

This clonotype was observed a handful of times. The chain carries TRBV24-1 and TRBJ2-2, with D uncertain. CDR1 is KGHDR, CDR2 SFDVKD, per germline. This CDR3 has 13 amino acids. Deletions cut 7 bases from V and 5 bases from J, with 10 bases between. The CDR3 is CATSTDFTGELFF. CDR3 bases: TGTGCCACCAGCACTGATTTTACCGGGGAGCTGTTTTTT.

The gene calls are TRBV20-1 and TRBJ1-1; D is unresolved. The CDR3 totals 12 residues. The V gene's germline CDR1 is DFQATT and CDR2 SNEGSKA (reference sequence). V shed 2 bases and J shed 9 bases, with 13 bases lying between them. CDR3 in DNA: TGCAGTGCTAGAAAACTCCGGGCTCAAGCTTTCTTT. Translation gives CSARKLRAQAFF.

This clonotype has only a few counts. The chain has TRBV10-3 and TRBJ1-5, with D uncertain. In germline, CDR1 is ENHRY, CDR2 SYGVKD. Trimming removed 0 bases at V and 4 bases at J, with 13 bases between. The CDR3 runs 16 residues. The CDR3 DNA sequence: TGTGCCATCAGTGAGTCGGTTTCCGCGATTAATCAGCCCCAGCATTTT. Translation gives CAISESVSAINQPQHF.